Listed below are T cell receptor beta chains from one sample, sequenced in a study of CD8 T cells in ankylosing spondylitis. TCRdb ran MiXCR on the 5' RACE reads and lists one entry per CDR3 protein. Seen here are about 250,000 distinct CDR3 sequences, 32% observed once, and the top ten hold around 4.2%. The source material was blood, either unsorted or a sorted T cell fraction (not recorded which). The receptors were sampled from a male donor with ankylosing spondylitis or in good health (not recorded which). CDR3s include the opening cysteine and the closing phenylalanine or tryptophan. A D gene is named only where the DNA matches it firmly. The size of a clone is reported for some rows only, either as once, few or many, or as a class for expanded clones.

v_gene: TRBV27
abundance: many
d_gene: TRBD1
len: 13
j_gene: TRBJ2-7
CDR3aa: CASSRGQGYEQYF
CDR3nt: TGTGCCAGCAGTAGGGGACAGGGGTACGAGCAGTACTTC

v_gene: TRBV18
abundance: NA
d_gene: NA
len: 15
j_gene: TRBJ2-3
CDR3aa: CASSPLGHSTDTQYF
CDR3nt: TGTGCCAGCTCACCTCTTGGGCATAGCACAGATACGCAGTATTTT

v_gene: TRBV12-3/TRBV12-4
abundance: NA
d_gene: NA
len: 13
j_gene: TRBJ1-6
CDR3aa: CASSLGGPATLHF
CDR3nt: TGTGCCAGCAGTTTGGGGGGTCCCGCCACCCTCCACTTT

v_gene: TRBV5-1
abundance: NA
d_gene: NA
len: 17
j_gene: TRBJ2-1
CDR3aa: CASSPHFEGSGHNEQFF
CDR3nt: TGCGCCAGCTCGCCCCATTTTGAGGGGAGCGGTCACAATGAGCAGTTCTTC

v_gene: TRBV7-2
abundance: few
d_gene: NA
len: 13
j_gene: TRBJ2-7
CDR3aa: CASSPGLGYEQYF
CDR3nt: TGTGCCAGCAGCCCTGGACTGGGCTACGAGCAGTACTTC

v_gene: TRBV20-1
abundance: few
d_gene: TRBD2
len: 15
j_gene: TRBJ2-7
CDR3aa: CSARSWLAGGYEQYF
CDR3nt: TGCAGTGCTAGATCGTGGCTAGCGGGAGGGTACGAGCAGTACTTC

v_gene: TRBV15
abundance: NA
d_gene: NA
len: 15
j_gene: TRBJ2-2
CDR3aa: CATSRDGVATGELFF
CDR3nt: TGTGCCACCAGCAGAGACGGGGTCGCCACCGGGGAGCTGTTTTTT

v_gene: TRBV12-3/TRBV12-4
abundance: NA
d_gene: NA
len: 13
j_gene: TRBJ2-1
CDR3aa: CASSDSSYNEQFF
CDR3nt: TGTGCCAGCAGCGACAGCAGTTACAATGAGCAGTTCTTC

v_gene: TRBV29-1
abundance: NA
d_gene: TRBD1
len: 13
j_gene: TRBJ2-7
CDR3aa: CSVAQGVSYEQYF
CDR3nt: TGCAGCGTTGCCCAGGGGGTGTCCTACGAGCAGTACTTC

v_gene: TRBV24-1
abundance: NA
d_gene: NA
len: 14
j_gene: TRBJ2-5
CDR3aa: CATSEGALDETQYF
CDR3nt: TGTGCCACCAGTGAGGGGGCGTTAGATGAGACCCAGTACTTC

v_gene: TRBV5-1
abundance: few
d_gene: TRBD2
len: 14
j_gene: TRBJ2-3
CDR3aa: CASSAGLASDTQYF
CDR3nt: TGCGCCAGCAGCGCGGGACTAGCCTCCGATACGCAGTATTTT

v_gene: TRBV10-1
abundance: NA
d_gene: TRBD2
len: 18
j_gene: TRBJ2-3
CDR3aa: CASSGGLAGAPYTDTQYF
CDR3nt: TGCGCCAGCAGCGGGGGACTAGCGGGGGCCCCTTACACAGATACGCAGTATTTT